The rows below give T cell receptor beta chains drawn from one sample of a study of beta chain features in type 1 diabetes. The protocol was immunoSEQ multiplex PCR, while the TCRdb copy is restricted to in-frame clones and leaves out a portion. The table lists some 640,000 clones, about 14% of them singletons. The sequenced sample consisted of naive CD4+ T cells from blood. The receptors shown here come from a man younger than 35 with type 1 diabetes. CDR3s include the opening cysteine and the closing phenylalanine or tryptophan. The order of the fields is clone size, D gene, V gene, J gene, CDR3 protein, CDR3 DNA. D genes are given only for firm matches. Where a row states a size, it is once, few, many or the class of an expanded clone; other rows omit it.

NA	NA	TRBV6-1	TRBJ2-3	CASRGRSTDTQYF	TGTGCCAGCCGGGGGCGTAGCACAGATACGCAGTATTTT
few	NA	TRBV19	TRBJ2-3	CASSGTGTDTQYF	TGTGCCAGTAGCGGAACGGGCACAGATACGCAGTATTTT
NA	TRBD1	TRBV19	TRBJ1-6	CASTITTGVDSPLHF	TGTGCCAGTACCATCACGACAGGGGTTGATTCACCCCTCCACTTT
few	NA	TRBV18	TRBJ1-3	CASSPGVGRSSGNTIYF	TGTGCCAGCTCACCCGGAGTCGGGCGGTCATCCGGAAACACCATATATTTT
NA	NA	TRBV4-1	TRBJ2-2	CASSQVGPGELFF	TGCGCCAGCAGCCAAGTGGGGCCCGGGGAGCTGTTTTTT
NA	NA	TRBV19	TRBJ2-6	CASSTGEGANVLTF	TGTGCCAGTAGCACCGGAGAGGGGGCCAACGTCCTGACTTTC
few	NA	TRBV5-4	TRBJ1-1	CASSLSFEEAFF	TGTGCCAGCAGCTTGTCTTTCGAAGAAGCTTTCTTT
few	TRBD2	TRBV5-1	TRBJ2-2	CASSPLGRVETGELFF	TGCGCCAGCAGCCCACTCGGGAGGGTGGAGACCGGGGAGCTGTTTTTT
NA	NA	TRBV5-4	TRBJ2-2	CASSTANTGELFF	TGTGCCAGCAGCACCGCGAACACCGGGGAGCTGTTTTTT
few	NA	TRBV30	TRBJ2-3	CAWSAGASIYTDTQYF	TGTGCCTGGAGCGCAGGGGCCTCGATATACACAGATACGCAGTATTTT
few	NA	TRBV30	TRBJ2-3	CAWGRGTDTQYF	TGTGCCTGGGGGAGGGGGACAGATACGCAGTATTTT
NA	NA	TRBV9	TRBJ1-2	CASSTRIGEGYTF	TGTGCCAGCAGCACCCGAATAGGAGAAGGCTACACCTTC
few	TRBD2	TRBV2	TRBJ2-5	CASNRLAGPETQYF	TGTGCCAGCAATCGACTAGCGGGGCCGGAGACCCAGTACTTC
NA	TRBD2	TRBV2	TRBJ2-5	CASRAGLQETQYF	TGTGCCAGCAGAGCGGGACTACAAGAGACCCAGTACTTC
NA	NA	TRBV9	TRBJ2-6	CASSVGGAGANVLTF	TGTGCCAGCAGCGTAGGGGGAGCTGGGGCCAACGTCCTGACTTTC
NA	NA	TRBV7-2	TRBJ2-7	CASSLVWDTTYEQYF	TGTGCCAGCAGCTTAGTGTGGGACACGACCTACGAGCAGTACTTC
NA	NA	TRBV9	TRBJ1-5	CASSPGRTSDQPQHF	TGTGCCAGCAGCCCCGGGCGGACAAGCGATCAGCCCCAGCATTTT
few	NA	TRBV9	TRBJ2-1	CASSVAGRGIDEQFF	TGTGCCAGCAGCGTAGCTGGTAGGGGGATCGATGAGCAGTTCTTC
few	NA	TRBV5-1	TRBJ1-1	CASSLVPGGTEAFF	TGCGCCAGCAGCTTGGTTCCAGGCGGGACTGAAGCTTTCTTT
NA	NA	TRBV20-1	TRBJ1-4	CSAKGGEKLFF	TGCAGTGCTAAAGGCGGCGAAAAACTGTTTTTT
few	NA	TRBV2	TRBJ1-2	CASNPRTDNYGYTF	TGTGCCAGCAACCCCCGGACAGACAACTATGGCTACACCTTC
few	NA	TRBV30	TRBJ1-1	CAWRMGPSNTEAFF	TGTGCCTGGAGAATGGGACCGTCGAACACTGAAGCTTTCTTT
NA	NA	TRBV2	TRBJ1-5	CASSEASPDQPQHF	TGTGCCAGCAGTGAAGCCTCACCAGATCAGCCCCAGCATTTT
NA	TRBD2	TRBV7-2	TRBJ2-1	CASSLGTSGGREQFF	TGTGCCAGCAGCTTAGGGACTAGCGGGGGGCGGGAGCAGTTCTTC
NA	NA	TRBV27	TRBJ2-7	CASSLSGGRLLSYEQYF	TGTGCCAGCAGTTTATCCGGAGGCCGCCTCCTCTCCTACGAGCAGTACTTC
few	NA	TRBV29-1	TRBJ2-2	CSVPWERSGTGELFF	TGCAGCGTTCCCTGGGAGCGGTCGGGGACCGGGGAGCTGTTTTTT
NA	NA	TRBV7-2	TRBJ1-2	CASSSQAGAGYGYTF	TGTGCCAGCAGCTCGCAAGCAGGGGCCGGCTATGGCTACACCTTC
few	TRBD1	TRBV15	TRBJ1-6	CATSREWTGLFSPLHF	TGTGCCACCAGCAGAGAATGGACAGGGCTTTTTTCACCCCTCCACTTT
few	TRBD2	TRBV5-1	TRBJ2-5	CASSISGEYQETQYF	TGCGCCAGCAGCATTAGCGGGGAATACCAAGAGACCCAGTACTTC
NA	NA	TRBV9	TRBJ1-2	CASSPSLADYGYTF	TGTGCCAGCAGCCCCTCTCTGGCAGACTATGGCTACACCTTC
few	NA	TRBV6-5	TRBJ2-7	CASRSGLHSYEQYF	TGTGCCAGCAGATCGGGATTACACTCCTACGAGCAGTACTTC
NA	NA	TRBV11-2	TRBJ1-5	CASSFSLHSRGDQPQHF	TGTGCCAGCAGCTTCTCCCTTCACTCACGGGGGGATCAGCCCCAGCATTTT
NA	NA	TRBV20-1	TRBJ1-1	CSAGGNTEAFF	TGCAGTGCAGGGGGTAACACTGAAGCTTTCTTT
few	TRBD2	TRBV11-3	TRBJ2-1	CASSGSGGRREQFF	TGTGCCAGCAGCGGTAGCGGGGGACGCCGCGAGCAGTTCTTC
few	NA	TRBV7-9	TRBJ1-5	CASSTTVGNQPQHF	TGTGCCAGCAGCACCACGGTGGGCAATCAGCCCCAGCATTTT
few	NA	TRBV2	TRBJ2-5	CASLPGRLGETQYF	TGTGCCAGCCTCCCGGGGAGGTTGGGGGAGACCCAGTACTTC
few	NA	TRBV10-3	TRBJ2-3	CAINGGTDTQYF	TGTGCCATCAATGGGGGCACAGATACGCAGTATTTT
NA	NA	TRBV5-1	TRBJ2-5	CASSLGSGGEETQYF	TGCGCCAGCAGCTTGGGTAGCGGAGGGGAAGAGACCCAGTACTTC
few	TRBD1	TRBV29-1	TRBJ1-2	CSVDRVTYGYTF	TGCAGCGTGGACAGGGTTACCTATGGCTACACCTTC
NA	NA	TRBV7-9	TRBJ1-1	CASSPGQSMFYEAFF	TGTGCCAGCAGCCCCGGACAGAGTATGTTCTATGAAGCTTTCTTT
NA	NA	TRBV5-1	TRBJ1-1	CASSLQEDTEAFF	TGCGCCAGCAGCTTACAGGAGGACACTGAAGCTTTCTTT
few	NA	TRBV21-1	TRBJ2-5	CASSRGDPWGETQYF	TGTGCCAGCAGCAGAGGGGACCCTTGGGGAGAGACCCAGTACTTC
NA	NA	TRBV6-5	TRBJ2-7	CASSYSLYGATYEQYF	TGTGCCAGCAGTTACTCGCTTTACGGGGCGACCTACGAGCAGTACTTC
NA	NA	TRBV5-1	TRBJ1-6	CASSLFGVRSSYNSPLHF	TGCGCCAGCAGCTTATTTGGGGTGAGGAGCTCCTATAATTCACCCCTCCACTTT
few	NA	TRBV29-1	TRBJ2-6	CSVEVIAGANVLTF	TGCAGCGTTGAAGTTATCGCTGGGGCCAACGTCCTGACTTTC
few	NA	TRBV25-1	TRBJ2-5	CASSGPFTETQYF	TGTGCCAGCAGTGGTCCATTTACCGAGACCCAGTACTTC
NA	NA	TRBV29-1	TRBJ1-1	CSAWEQTDTEAFF	TGCAGCGCATGGGAACAGACGGACACTGAAGCTTTCTTT
few	NA	TRBV10-3	TRBJ2-7	CATAHPTVSYEQYF	TGTGCCACCGCCCACCCGACAGTTTCCTACGAGCAGTACTTC
few	NA	TRBV6-6	TRBJ1-4	CASSDPGLEEKLFF	TGTGCCAGCAGTGATCCGGGACTTGAGGAAAAACTGTTTTTT
NA	TRBD1	TRBV30	TRBJ2-5	CAWSIQTGRETQYF	TGTGCCTGGAGCATCCAGACAGGGAGAGAGACCCAGTACTTC
few	NA	TRBV10-3	TRBJ1-3	CAISESSSSGNTIYF	TGTGCCATCAGTGAGTCCTCGAGCTCTGGAAACACCATATATTTT
NA	NA	TRBV19	TRBJ2-3	CAIRTPDTQYF	TGTGCCATAAGGACCCCAGATACGCAGTATTTT
few	NA	TRBV9	TRBJ2-1	CASSVGVSSYEQFF	TGTGCCAGCAGCGTAGGGGTTAGTTCCTATGAGCAGTTCTTC
few	TRBD2	TRBV4-1	TRBJ2-7	CASSQVAGGSLYEQYF	TGCGCCAGCAGCCAGGTAGCGGGAGGATCCCTCTACGAGCAGTACTTC
NA	TRBD1	TRBV9	TRBJ1-2	CASSVDGRTGDYGYTF	TGTGCCAGCAGCGTAGACGGTCGCACAGGGGACTATGGCTACACCTTC